This TCR beta chain was found in a study of graft-versus-host responses after intestinal transplantation. Libraries were prepared by immunoSEQ multiplex PCR; TCRdb keeps only in-frame clonotypes and omits some of them. The table has roughly 18,000 clones, 38% seen once. With approximately 200,000 irradiated, violet-dye-labeled stimulator cells, approximately 200,000 CFSE-labeled responder cells were plated. The CDR3 runs to 12 residues. V was cut by 2 bases and J by 11 bases, with 10 bases left in between. Germline assignment: CDR1 LGHNT and CDR2 FRNRAP. Findings of the study overall: Recipient bone marrow held GvH clones, some seen earlier in ileum or blood.

This receptor was obtained from a human patient who received an intestinal transplant. This chain links TRBV12-5 with TRBJ1-5; no clear D. This specimen was alloreactive CD4+ T cells from a mixed lymphocyte reaction culture, taken before intestinal transplant. Noted subset: CFSE-low proliferating T cells sorted from roughly six-day pre-transplant mixed lymphocyte reaction (GvH or HvG direction). DNA for the CDR3: TGTGCTAGTGGTTTGCCCACGGGTTCCCAGCATTTT. It codes for CASGLPTGSQHF.